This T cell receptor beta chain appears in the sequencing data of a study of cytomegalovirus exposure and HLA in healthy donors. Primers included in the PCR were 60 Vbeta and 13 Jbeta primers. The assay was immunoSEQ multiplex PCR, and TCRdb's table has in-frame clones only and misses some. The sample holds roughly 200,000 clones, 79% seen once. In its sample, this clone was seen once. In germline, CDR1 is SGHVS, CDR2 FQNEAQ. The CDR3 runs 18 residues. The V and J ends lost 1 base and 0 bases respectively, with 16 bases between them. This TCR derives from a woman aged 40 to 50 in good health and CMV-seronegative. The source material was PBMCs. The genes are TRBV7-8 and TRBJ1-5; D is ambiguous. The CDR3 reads CASSLVRDSPYSNQPQHF. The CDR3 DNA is TGTGCCAGCAGCTTAGTACGGGATTCACCTTATAGCAATCAGCCCCAGCATTTT.